Listed below are T cell receptor beta chains from one sample, sequenced in a study of shared clonotypes between healthy human individuals. TCRdb's table, derived via immunoSEQ multiplex PCR, lists solely in-frame clones and lacks some. The sample includes fewer than 3 million clones, roughly 90% seen only once; the top ten take 0.3% to 0.4%. Sequenced: naive CD4+ T cells from PBMCs. These receptors were taken from a man between 18 and 29 years old in good health. Some clones in this sample may be carry-over from other donors' samples. Each CDR3 is given with its conserved first and last residue. A D gene is named only where the DNA matches it firmly. Part of the rows lack a size; the others show once, few, many or a class for expanded clones.

TGTGCCTGGAGTGTACTAATACGGGTTCCCCCTAACTATGGCTACACCTTC,CAWSVLIRVPPNYGYTF,NA,TRBJ1-2,TRBV30,NA
TGTGCCAGTAGTTTTCTCGGGGTGAATCAGCCCCAGCATTTT,CASSFLGVNQPQHF,NA,TRBJ1-5,TRBV19,NA
TGTGCCAGCAGCTCTGGACTAGCGGCCTACAATGAGCAGTTCTTC,CASSSGLAAYNEQFF,NA,TRBJ2-1,TRBV7-6,TRBD2
TGTGCCAGCAGCCCCCAACAGGGGAACTATGGCTACACCTTC,CASSPQQGNYGYTF,NA,TRBJ1-2,TRBV9,TRBD1
TGTGCCAGCAGGGCGGCCTCTGGAAACACCATATATTTT,CASRAASGNTIYF,NA,TRBJ1-3,TRBV5-4,NA
TGTGCCAGCAGCGCGATCAGGGGCGCAGAGACCCAGTACTTC,CASSAIRGAETQYF,NA,TRBJ2-5,TRBV7-2,NA
TGTGCCGCGGGTGGGCAAAACATTCAGTACTTC,CAAGGQNIQYF,few,TRBJ2-4,TRBV2,NA
TGCGCCAGCAGTCAGACAGGGGGGAACACTGAAGCTTTCTTT,CASSQTGGNTEAFF,NA,TRBJ1-1,TRBV4-3,TRBD1
TGTGCCAGCAGCCAAGACAGGGCTGGAAACACCATATATTTT,CASSQDRAGNTIYF,NA,TRBJ1-3,TRBV4-2,NA
TGTGCCAGCAGCGTAGGGACTAGCGAACCACCGGACATTCAGTACTTC,CASSVGTSEPPDIQYF,NA,TRBJ2-4,TRBV9,TRBD2
TGTGCCAGCAGGCAACTACCGGGACAGGGGGCTTACGAGCAGTACTTC,CASRQLPGQGAYEQYF,NA,TRBJ2-7,TRBV28,TRBD1
TGCGCCAGCAGCAAAACAACCTCCGGACTAGCGATGTACGAGCAGTACTTC,CASSKTTSGLAMYEQYF,NA,TRBJ2-7,TRBV5-1,TRBD2
TGTGCCAGCAGCCGACAAGCACTCAACGGAAACACCATATATTTT,CASSRQALNGNTIYF,NA,TRBJ1-3,TRBV4-2,NA
TGTGCCAGCAGTACCGGGACAGGGGGGTACTATGGCTACACCTTC,CASSTGTGGYYGYTF,NA,TRBJ1-2,TRBV5-6,TRBD1
TGTGCCAGTAGGGCAGCCAGATCTGGGGCCAACGTCCTGACTTTC,CASRAARSGANVLTF,NA,TRBJ2-6,TRBV19,NA
TGTGCCAGCAGCTTAGACAATAACTATGGCTACACCTTC,CASSLDNNYGYTF,many,TRBJ1-2,TRBV7-2,NA
TGTGCCATCAGTGAAGGTAGCTCCTACGAGCAGTACTTC,CAISEGSSYEQYF,NA,TRBJ2-7,TRBV10-3,NA
TGTGCCAGCAGCTTTACGGGGACAGGAGGAATTGGCTACACCTTC,CASSFTGTGGIGYTF,NA,TRBJ1-2,TRBV7-9,TRBD1
TGTGCCAGCCGTACTAGCGGGATTTTTTACGAGCAGTACTTC,CASRTSGIFYEQYF,NA,TRBJ2-7,TRBV28,TRBD2
TGTGCCAGCAGCTCCAGCAACAGGGCCCGCGATACGCAGTATTTT,CASSSSNRARDTQYF,NA,TRBJ2-3,TRBV6-1,NA
TGTGCCAGCAGCTTGGGTATTGGACAGGGGAACTTC,CASSLGIGQGNF,NA,TRBJ2-7,TRBV5-4,TRBD1
TGTGCCAGCAGTCGGACTAGCGGGGAGCTGTTTTTT,CASSRTSGELFF,NA,TRBJ2-2,TRBV6-1,TRBD2
TGTGCCATCAGTGGTACTAGCGGGAAACAAGAGACCCAGTACTTC,CAISGTSGKQETQYF,NA,TRBJ2-5,TRBV10-3,TRBD2
TGCGCCAGCAGCCAAGAGGCAGGGTTAGGCTACACCTTC,CASSQEAGLGYTF,NA,TRBJ1-2,TRBV4-1,NA
TGCGCCAGCAGCCAAGAAGGGGGTTCGGAAGCTTTCTTT,CASSQEGGSEAFF,NA,TRBJ1-1,TRBV4-3,NA
TGTGCCAGCAGCGTAGCTACGGATACGCAGTATTTT,CASSVATDTQYF,NA,TRBJ2-3,TRBV9,NA
TGTGCCAGCAGGCCGACTAGAGGGGTATTCTCAGGCGAGCAGTACTTC,CASRPTRGVFSGEQYF,NA,TRBJ2-7,TRBV7-3,NA
TGTGCCAGCTCACGGGAGGTCCGAGAGACCCAGTACTTC,CASSREVRETQYF,NA,TRBJ2-5,TRBV18,NA
TGTGCCAGCAGCTCACGTCGACAGGGGAGCTCCTATAATTCACCCCTCCACTTT,CASSSRRQGSSYNSPLHF,NA,TRBJ1-6,TRBV11-2,TRBD1
TGTGCCAGCAGTGAACAAGGGGAGTATCAGCCCCAGCATTTT,CASSEQGEYQPQHF,NA,TRBJ1-5,TRBV6-1,NA
TGTGCAAGTCGCCCTGGACAGGGAGGACTGAACACTGAAGCTTTCTTT,CASRPGQGGLNTEAFF,NA,TRBJ1-1,TRBV12-2,NA
TGTGCCAGCAGCTCACTTTCGAACAGGGTCGATCAGCCCCAGCATTTT,CASSSLSNRVDQPQHF,NA,TRBJ1-5,TRBV7-2,NA
TGCGCCAGCAGCTTGGCGGGACAGGGGAACACTGAAGCTTTCTTT,CASSLAGQGNTEAFF,few,TRBJ1-1,TRBV5-1,TRBD1
TGTGCCAGCAGCTTGGGACAGGGGGAGATTGGCTACACCTTC,CASSLGQGEIGYTF,NA,TRBJ1-2,TRBV7-6,TRBD1
TGTGCCTGGAAGTTGAACACTGAAGCTTTCTTT,CAWKLNTEAFF,few,TRBJ1-1,TRBV30,NA
TGTGCCAGCAGCTTAGTGGGACAGGGAACAGATACGCAGTATTTT,CASSLVGQGTDTQYF,NA,TRBJ2-3,TRBV7-2,TRBD1
TGTGCCAGTAGCAAATACGGGACTCAAGAGCGCAATCAGCCCCAGCATTTT,CASSKYGTQERNQPQHF,NA,TRBJ1-5,TRBV19,NA
TGCAGCGTCGAACAGGGGAGAAATCAGCCCCAGCATTTT,CSVEQGRNQPQHF,few,TRBJ1-5,TRBV29-1,TRBD1
TGTGCCATCAGTGACCGAACTAGGAGCTCCTACGAGCAGTACTTC,CAISDRTRSSYEQYF,NA,TRBJ2-7,TRBV10-3,NA
TGTGCCAGCAGTTACACCACTTTACTAGGCGAGCAGTTCTTC,CASSYTTLLGEQFF,NA,TRBJ2-1,TRBV7-9,NA
TGTGCCAGCAGTTCAGCGGGTCGGGGGACCGGGGAGCTGTTTTTT,CASSSAGRGTGELFF,NA,TRBJ2-2,TRBV2,NA
TGTGCCAGCAGTTACTCGACGACCCGACGGGCAGATGGCTACACCTTC,CASSYSTTRRADGYTF,NA,TRBJ1-2,TRBV6-5,NA
TGTGCCAGCATGGATTCAGCGGGAGCCTACGAGCAGTACTTC,CASMDSAGAYEQYF,NA,TRBJ2-7,TRBV6-5,TRBD2
TGTGCCAGCAGCTTAAGCGGTACAGGGAAGGGGACCCAGTACTTC,CASSLSGTGKGTQYF,NA,TRBJ2-5,TRBV7-9,NA
TGTGCCAGCAGTTTATCCGACAGAAGCAACTATGGCTACACCTTC,CASSLSDRSNYGYTF,NA,TRBJ1-2,TRBV28,NA
TGTGCCAGCAGTTTGAGGCTAGGGGGGGCAGATACGCAGTATTTT,CASSLRLGGADTQYF,NA,TRBJ2-3,TRBV28,NA
TGTGCCATCGAGACAGGGGGGAAAACCGGGGAGCTGTTTTTT,CAIETGGKTGELFF,NA,TRBJ2-2,TRBV6-6,TRBD1
TGCGCCAGCAGCTACTTTCCGGGACAGGGGGCCTCTGAAGCTTTCTTT,CASSYFPGQGASEAFF,NA,TRBJ1-1,TRBV5-1,TRBD1
TGTGCCAGCAGCTCCCTACCGGGACAGAGGAGTCTACCCGGGGCTGAAGCTTTCTTT,CASSSLPGQRSLPGAEAFF,NA,TRBJ1-1,TRBV14,TRBD1
TGCGCCAGCAGCTTGAAAGGAGTAGAGTTCGAGCAGTACTTC,CASSLKGVEFEQYF,NA,TRBJ2-7,TRBV5-1,NA
TGTGCCAGCTCACCTTATGGCAGGGAAAATGAAAAACTGTTTTTT,CASSPYGRENEKLFF,NA,TRBJ1-4,TRBV18,NA
TGCGCCAGCAGCTTGGCCTGGGACAGGACAGATACGCAGTATTTT,CASSLAWDRTDTQYF,NA,TRBJ2-3,TRBV5-1,TRBD1
TGTGCCAGCAGCTTGGGTACCACCGGGGAGCTGTTTTTT,CASSLGTTGELFF,NA,TRBJ2-2,TRBV5-5,NA
TGTGCCAGCAGCGTAGGGGGAGCGGGCTCCTACAATGAGCAGTTCTTC,CASSVGGAGSYNEQFF,NA,TRBJ2-1,TRBV9,NA
TGCAGCGTTAAGGGCAGGCGCGAAGCTTTCTTT,CSVKGRREAFF,once,TRBJ1-1,TRBV29-1,NA
TGTGCCACCCTTGCGGGGGCGGCCTACGAGCAGTACTTC,CATLAGAAYEQYF,NA,TRBJ2-7,TRBV28,NA